This T cell receptor beta chain stems from a study of T cell changes during pregnancy in multiple sclerosis (dated by TCRdb to between 2018 and 2021). Background for the entire study: Changes in the T cell repertoire over the course of pregnancy were examined in this study in women with multiple sclerosis.

This clone was picked up one time. Its target antigen remains unknown. No quality values exist for individual bases; no much larger clone is one base distant. The CDR3 runs 13 residues from the cysteine to the phenylalanine. The kept DNA is CDR3 alone, 39 bases in frame from the first base. CDR1 GTSNPN and CDR2 SVGIG are derived from the germline V gene (reference sequence). V sheds 3 bases and J sheds 6 bases, leaving 12 bases between their ends. The library was prepared using the immunoSEQ multiplex PCR assay. What TCRdb holds here is the immuneACCESS table cut down to in-frame rearrangements. Part of the clones is not present; checked against another copy, under half of the missing clones reflect an unresolved V gene, and the others are unexplained. This sample holds more than 60,000 clones; 80% to 95% were observed only once. Approximately 1.5% of the sample rests with the top ten.

The chain links TRBV30 with TRBJ1-5; TRBD1 might be the D gene, on 5 matching bases. The receptor was derived from a female donor with multiple sclerosis, enrolled in a pregnancy study. This specimen was peripheral blood, taken in the second trimester of pregnancy. The DNA reads as follows: TGTGCCTGGAGCAGGGAAGGAGTTCAGCCCCAGCATTTT. The resulting protein is CAWSREGVQPQHF.